This T cell receptor beta chain was captured in a study of CD8 T cells in Susac syndrome. Looking at the study overall: About 6 sequenced Susac syndrome patients had clinically active disease, while eight or nine were in remission.

The authors reverse transcribed about 0.45 to 1 ug RNA with random hexamers. TCRdb reprocessed the immunoSEQ multiplex PCR reads with MiXCR, giving one entry per CDR3 protein. The sample yields some 96,000 distinct CDR3 sequences, roughly 94% seen once. Study results and limitations: The CD4+ T cell repertoires, which came from Susac syndrome patients, showed no sign of clonal expansion.

Peripheral blood CD8+ and CD4+ T cells were profiled by TCR beta sequencing. In contrast to the negatively isolated CD8+ and CD4+ T cells, TEMRA cells were FACS-enriched. Comment on this clonotype: Its antigen is currently unknown.

V dropped 0 bases and J dropped 7; count of bases not matched to a gene: 6. The CDR3 consists of 16 residues. In germline, CDR1 is SQVTM, CDR2 ANQGSEA. This TCR derives from a human donor with Susac syndrome. The sequencing input was CD4+ T cells from PBMCs. This chain joins TRBV29-1 and TRBJ2-1, with 13 bases fitting TRBD2. CDR3 residues: CSVEESGLAGWNEQFF. The CDR3 DNA reads TGCAGCGTTGAAGAGTCGGGACTAGCGGGATGGAATGAGCAGTTCTTC.